This T cell receptor beta chain was obtained from a study of T cells in localized non-small cell lung cancer. Broader study findings: Maximal T cell clonality occurred in uninvolved adjacent lung, with tumor ranking below it. Longer overall survival was seen with higher T cell density measured in blood. Appearance in adjacent lung was seen for a median roughly 50 of the top 100 tumor clones.

The CDR3 is 15 residues long. Trimming removed 0 bases from V and 10 bases from J, with 17 bases in between. Germline-derived CDR1 and CDR2 are SGDLS and YYNGEE. Clones were read by immunoSEQ multiplex PCR, and TCRdb kept only the in-frame ones, dropping some. The data show around 2,400 clones, 20% to 30% seen once. To note about this clone: Its target is unknown.

The sequenced sample was lung tumor tissue, obtained before any cancer treatment. The receptor was isolated from a man aged 40 to 70 with stage III lung adenocarcinoma. V and J are TRBV9 and TRBJ2-1; D unresolved. DNA of the CDR3: TGTGCCAGCAGCGTAGGTGGCACGCGGTCTGGGGAGCAGTTCTTC. Translation: CASSVGGTRSGEQFF.